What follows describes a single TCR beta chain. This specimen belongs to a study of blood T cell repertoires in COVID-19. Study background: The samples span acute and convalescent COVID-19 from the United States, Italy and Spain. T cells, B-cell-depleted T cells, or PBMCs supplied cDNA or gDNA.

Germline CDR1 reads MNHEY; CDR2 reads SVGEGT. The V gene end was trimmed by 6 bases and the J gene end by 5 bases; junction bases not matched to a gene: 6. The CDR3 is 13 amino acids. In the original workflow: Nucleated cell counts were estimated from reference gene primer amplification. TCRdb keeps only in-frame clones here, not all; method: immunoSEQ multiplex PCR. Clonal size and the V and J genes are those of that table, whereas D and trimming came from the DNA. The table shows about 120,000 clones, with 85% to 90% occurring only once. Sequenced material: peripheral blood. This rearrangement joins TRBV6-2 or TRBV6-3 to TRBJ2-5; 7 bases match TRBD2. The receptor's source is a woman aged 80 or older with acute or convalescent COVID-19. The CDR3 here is CASSSLAAETQYF. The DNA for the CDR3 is TGTGCCAGCAGCTCTCTAGCGGCCGAGACCCAGTACTTC.